These 4 T cell receptor beta chains were all obtained from the same sample, sequenced in a study of blood T cell repertoires in COVID-19. Sequencing was performed with immunoSEQ multiplex PCR; in TCRdb, only in-frame clones are kept and a portion is missing. The sample carries around 300,000 clones, roughly 88% recorded once. Sequences were obtained from PBMCs or T cells enriched from blood (not recorded which). The receptors originated from a man aged 25-45 years who had recovered from COVID-19.

The rearrangement uses TRBV3-1 (or the pseudogene TRBV3-2) and TRBJ1-2; TRBD1 matches 7 bases. CDR3 length: 12 amino acids. V trimming: 7 bases; J trimming: 3 bases; junction bases outside the gene matches: 2. CDR1 LGHDT and CDR2 YNNKEL come from the germline V gene (reference sequence). The CDR3 nucleotides are TGTGCCAGCAACACAGGGGACTATGGCTACACCTTC. It encodes CASNTGDYGYTF.

The chain employs TRBV2 and TRBJ1-5; perhaps TRBD1 as D (6 bases). V was cut by 6 bases and J by 7 bases, with 22 bases left in between. CDR1 is SNHLY and CDR2 is FYNNEI in the germline V gene. The CDR3 is 16 amino acids. In DNA, the CDR3 is TGTGCCAGCAGGGAGAGCAGGGGCAAAGTCAGACAGCCCCAGCATTTT. As protein: CASRESRGKVRQPQHF.

V is TRBV7-9 and J is TRBJ2-7; TRBD2 matches at 7 bases. The CDR3 is 14 residues long. V gave up 1 base and J gave up 2 bases; unmatched junction bases: 2. Germline V gene lookup returns CDR1 SEHNR and CDR2 FQNEAQ (reference sequence). The DNA for the CDR3 is TGTGCCAGCAGCTTAGGGGCGGGGGCCTACGAGCAGTACTTC. Translating gives CASSLGAGAYEQYF.

This clone has just one count. This chain connects TRBV7-9 to TRBJ1-5; D might be TRBD1 (6 bases). CDR1 is SEHNR, CDR2 FQNEAQ, per germline (reference sequence). Trimming removed 4 bases from V and 5 bases from J, with 18 bases in between. This CDR3 spans 16 amino acids. DNA for the CDR3: TGTGCCAGCAGCTCCCGGGACACAGGGATATATCAGCCCCAGCATTTT. Translated: CASSSRDTGIYQPQHF.